Listed below are T cell receptor beta chains from one sample, sequenced in a study of CD4 and CD8 cells across lung adenocarcinoma regions. TCRdb independently ran MiXCR on the PCR reads; one entry per CDR3 protein. The sample lists approximately 11,000 distinct CDR3 sequences, 53% occurring once. The sample was CD4+ T cells from the center of a lung tumor. These receptors were taken from a male donor with lung adenocarcinoma. The CD4 and CD8 labels of this study may be unreliable. Both conserved end residues are part of each CDR3. Fields, in order: J gene, D gene, clone size, V gene, CDR3 protein, CDR3 DNA. D genes are given only for firm matches. Clone size is given for some rows only: seen once, a few or many times, or a class if the clone is expanded.

>TRBJ1-2|TRBD1|-|TRBV6-1
CASSPVTGTGTYGYTF
TGTGCCAGCAGTCCTGTAACCGGGACAGGGACCTATGGCTACACCTTC
>TRBJ2-1|TRBD1|-|TRBV6-5
CASSYQGDEQFF
TGTGCCAGCAGTTACCAGGGGGATGAGCAGTTCTTC
>TRBJ2-5|-|-|TRBV10-1
CARLGGRAKNTQYF
TGCGCGAGGCTCGGGGGGCGTGCCAAAAACACCCAGTACTTC
>TRBJ1-6|TRBD1|-|TRBV10-3
CASSETTGDNSPLHF
TGTGCCAGCAGTGAGACGACAGGGGATAATTCACCCCTCCACTTT
>TRBJ2-5|TRBD2|medium-sized|TRBV6-1
CASTRGGGAETQYF
TGTGCCAGCACCCGGGGGGGAGGGGCAGAGACCCAGTACTTC
>TRBJ2-5|TRBD2|-|TRBV6-1
CASRAWGGAGGRGKETQYF
TGTGCCAGCAGAGCCTGGGGGGGAGCGGGGGGGCGTGGCAAAGAGACGCAGTACTTC
>TRBJ2-7|TRBD2|many|TRBV11-3
CASSFAGGSHEQYF
TGTGCCAGCAGCTTCGCGGGAGGATCCCACGAGCAGTACTTC
>TRBJ2-3|TRBD2|-|TRBV27
CASRATGGAGQSGTDTQYF
TGTGCCAGCAGAGCCACGGGGGGAGCGGGGCAGTCTGGCACAGATACGCAGTATTTT
>TRBJ1-6|TRBD1|few|TRBV6-4
CASSPGETGAPLHF
TGTGCCAGCAGCCCGGGGGAGACAGGGGCACCCCTCCACTTT
>TRBJ2-1|-|-|TRBV7-2
CASSLILGGEQFF
TGTGCCAGCAGCTTAATCTTAGGGGGTGAGCAGTTCTTC
>TRBJ2-6|-|many|TRBV24-1
CATSDSGRFSGANVLTF
TGTGCCACCAGTGACAGTGGACGGTTCTCTGGGGCCAACGTCCTGACTTTC
>TRBJ2-7|-|few|TRBV3-1
CASSQAGSYEQYF
TGTGCCAGCAGCCAAGCGGGGTCCTACGAGCAGTACTTC
>TRBJ1-1|-|medium-sized|TRBV6-5
CASSYARSETEAFF
TGTGCCAGCAGTTACGCCAGGTCTGAGACTGAAGCTTTCTTT